This TCR beta chain is from a study of blood T cell repertoires in COVID-19. This clone was detected once. Sequencing was performed with immunoSEQ multiplex PCR; in TCRdb, only in-frame clones are kept and a portion is missing. The sample yields fewer than 50,000 clones, just over 90% seen once. Trimming removed 5 bases at V and 0 bases at J, with 14 bases between. Looked up from germline, CDR1 is MNHEY and CDR2 is SMNVEV (reference sequence). The CDR3 length is 16 residues. The sequence derives from a man between 50 and 59 years old with COVID-19, enrolled during active disease. This rearrangement joins TRBV27 to TRBJ2-1; maybe TRBD2 (6 bases). The sequenced sample consisted of peripheral blood. As DNA, the CDR3 is TGTGCCAGCAGTCCCAAGGCGGGGAGCTCCTACAATGAGCAGTTCTTC. This encodes CASSPKAGSSYNEQFF.